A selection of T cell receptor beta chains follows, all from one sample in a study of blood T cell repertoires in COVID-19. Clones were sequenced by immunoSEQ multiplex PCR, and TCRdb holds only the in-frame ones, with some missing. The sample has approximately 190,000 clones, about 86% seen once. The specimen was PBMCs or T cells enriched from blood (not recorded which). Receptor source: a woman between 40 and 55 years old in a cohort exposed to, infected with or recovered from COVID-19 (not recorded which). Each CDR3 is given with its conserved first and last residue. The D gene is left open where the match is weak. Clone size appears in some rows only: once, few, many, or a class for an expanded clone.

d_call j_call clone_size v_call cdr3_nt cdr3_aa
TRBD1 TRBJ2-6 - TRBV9 TGTGCCAGCAGCGAGGTACAGGGGTCTGGGGCCAACGTCCTGACTTTC CASSEVQGSGANVLTF
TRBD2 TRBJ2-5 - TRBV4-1 TGCGCCAGCAGCCAGAGACTAGCGGGAGTTTCGGAGACCCAGTACTTC CASSQRLAGVSETQYF
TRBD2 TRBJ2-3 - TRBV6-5 TGTGCCAGCAGTTACCTGAGGACTAGCGGGGCAGATACGCAGTATTTT CASSYLRTSGADTQYF
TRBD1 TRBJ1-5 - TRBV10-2 TGCGCCAGCAGGGAACAGGGGGCAGTTCAGCCCCAGCATTTT CASREQGAVQPQHF
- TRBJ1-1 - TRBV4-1 TGCGCCAGCAGCCAAGTTGGAGACAGGCGTACTGAAGCTTTCTTT CASSQVGDRRTEAFF
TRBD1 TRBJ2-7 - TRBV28 TGTGCCAGCAGTTTAAGACGGGACAGCACCTACGAGCAGTACTTC CASSLRRDSTYEQYF
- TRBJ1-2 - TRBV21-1 TGTGCCAGCAGCAAAATGGGACAGGGGAAGGGGTGGTATGGCTACACCTTC CASSKMGQGKGWYGYTF
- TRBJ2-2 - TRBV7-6 TGTGCCAGCAGCGCCGGGAGCACCGGGGAGCTGTTTTTT CASSAGSTGELFF
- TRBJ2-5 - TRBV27 TGTGCCAGCAGTCCCAATGCCGACTCGCAAGAGACCCAGTACTTC CASSPNADSQETQYF
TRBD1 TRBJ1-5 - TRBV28 TGTGCCAGTGTTGGACAGGGAAGCAATCAGCCCCAGCATTTT CASVGQGSNQPQHF
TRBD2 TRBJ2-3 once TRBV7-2 TGTGCCAGTGGGACTAGCGGGAGCACAGATACGCAGTATTTT CASGTSGSTDTQYF
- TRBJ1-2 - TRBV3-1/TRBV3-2 TGTGCCAGCAGCCCGCAGGGGAGTGGAACCTATGGCTACACCTTC CASSPQGSGTYGYTF
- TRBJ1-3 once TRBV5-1 TGCGCCAGCAGCTCGGAGGTGGCCCCGGGAAACACCATATATTTT CASSSEVAPGNTIYF
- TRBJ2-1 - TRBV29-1 TGCAGCGTTTCCGAGGGTGAGCAGTTCTTC CSVSEGEQFF
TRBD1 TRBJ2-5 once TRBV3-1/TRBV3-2 TGTGCCAGCAGCCCTGTTCCCGGGACAGGGCAAGAGACCCAGTACTTC CASSPVPGTGQETQYF
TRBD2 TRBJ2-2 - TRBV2 TGTGCCAGTAAGCGGGAGAACACCGGGGAGCTGTTTTTT CASKRENTGELFF
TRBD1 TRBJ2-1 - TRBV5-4 TGTGCCAGCAGCTCAACCGGGACAGTGGTCAATGAGCAGTTCTTC CASSSTGTVVNEQFF
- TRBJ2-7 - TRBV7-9 TGTGCCAGCACTTCACGGGGTCTCAACTACGAGCAGTACTTC CASTSRGLNYEQYF
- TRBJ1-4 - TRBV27 TGTGCCAGCAGTTTAGTTGCGAGTGTAGCTAATGAAAAACTGTTTTTT CASSLVASVANEKLFF
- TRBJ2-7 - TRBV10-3 TGTGCCATCAGTGAATGGGACTCAGGGCAGTACTTC CAISEWDSGQYF
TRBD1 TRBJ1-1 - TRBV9 TGTGCCAGCAGCGAGGACAGGGGGCCCACTGAAGCTTTCTTT CASSEDRGPTEAFF
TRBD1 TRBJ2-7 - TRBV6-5 TGTGCCAGTTCGACAGGGCTGGCCTACGAGCAGTACTTC CASSTGLAYEQYF
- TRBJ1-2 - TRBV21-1 TGTGCCAGCAGCCCTTCGCGGACAGGGAACTATGGCTACACCTTC CASSPSRTGNYGYTF
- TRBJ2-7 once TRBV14 TGTGCCAGCAGCCAAGGGACAGCCATGCGCTTC CASSQGTAMRF
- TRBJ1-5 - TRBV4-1 TGCGCCAGCAGCCAAGATCGGGCCCAGCATTTT CASSQDRAQHF
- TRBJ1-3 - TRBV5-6 TGTGCCAGCAGCTTGGCTTCTGGAAACACCATATATTTT CASSLASGNTIYF
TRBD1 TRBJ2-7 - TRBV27 TGTGCCACCTCCCCGACAGGGGACTCCTACGAGCAGTACTTC CATSPTGDSYEQYF
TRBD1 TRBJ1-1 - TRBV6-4 TGTGCCAGCAGTGAATTAGACAGGGAAACTTTCTTT CASSELDRETFF